This T cell receptor (beta chain) was found in a study of blood T cell repertoires in COVID-19. The overall study: Whether acute or convalescent, the COVID-19 samples came from the United States, Italy and Spain. PBMCs, B-cell-depleted T cells, or T cells were the source of the cDNA or gDNA that made up the material.

The V gene's germline CDR1 is SGHRS and CDR2 YFSETQ. CDR3 length: 14 residues. Trimming pared 4 bases from V and 4 bases from J, leaving 13 bases between. Authors' data handling: Amplification with reference gene primers provided the estimates of nucleated cell counts. Some clones are missing from TCRdb's copy, which holds only in-frame ones; the method was immunoSEQ multiplex PCR. From that table come the V and J calls and clone size; the DNA was used to work out D and trimming. Among more than 95,000 clones listed, approximately 74% were seen once. The chain joins TRBV5-1 to TRBJ2-3; D not certain. The sequence was collected from a man aged 55 to 69 with acute or convalescent COVID-19. The sequenced sample consisted of peripheral blood. The CDR3 bases are TGCGCCAGCAGCCCTACCCCACTTTCAGATACGCAGTATTTT. This encodes CASSPTPLSDTQYF. The full variable domain, rest sourced from reference TRBV5-1 and TRBJ2-3, is KAGVTQTPRYLIKTRGQQVTLSCSPISGHRSVSWYQQTPGQGLQFLFEYFSETQRNKGNFPGRFSGRQFSNSRSEMNVSTLELGDSALYLCASSPTPLSDTQYFGPGTRLTVL.